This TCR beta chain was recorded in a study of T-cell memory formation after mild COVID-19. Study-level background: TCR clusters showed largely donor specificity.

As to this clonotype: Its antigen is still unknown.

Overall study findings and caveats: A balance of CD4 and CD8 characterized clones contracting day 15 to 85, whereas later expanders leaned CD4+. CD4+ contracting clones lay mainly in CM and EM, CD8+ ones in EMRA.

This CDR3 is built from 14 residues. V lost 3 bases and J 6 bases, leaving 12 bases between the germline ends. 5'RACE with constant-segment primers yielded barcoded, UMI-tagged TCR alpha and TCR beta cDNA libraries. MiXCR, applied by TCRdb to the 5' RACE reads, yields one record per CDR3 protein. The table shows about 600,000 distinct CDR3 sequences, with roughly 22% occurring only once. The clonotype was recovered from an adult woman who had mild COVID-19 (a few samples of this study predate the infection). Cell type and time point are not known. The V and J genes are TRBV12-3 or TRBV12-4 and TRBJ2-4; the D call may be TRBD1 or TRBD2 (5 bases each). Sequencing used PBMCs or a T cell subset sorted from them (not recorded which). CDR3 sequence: CASSLRGPVNIQYF. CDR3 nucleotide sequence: TGTGCCAGCAGTTTGAGGGGTCCTGTAAACATTCAGTACTTC.